This is a list of T cell receptor beta chains from one sample in a study of OX40 agonist ivuxolimab in advanced cancers. Measured with immunoSEQ multiplex PCR; TCRdb has only the in-frame clones, and not every one. This table holds 50,000 to 65,000 clones, 70% to 90% found once. The sequenced sample was CD4+ or CD8+ T cells sorted from blood, obtained in a trial of the OX40 agonist ivuxolimab. These receptor sequences come from an adult with an advanced solid tumor such as melanoma, head and neck, liver or kidney cancer. Both conserved end residues are part of each CDR3. The D gene is left open where the match is weak. Part of the rows lack a size; the others show once, few, many or a class for expanded clones.

clone_size j_call v_call d_call cdr3_nt cdr3_aa
- TRBJ1-6 TRBV10-3 - TGTGCCATCAGTGAAGAACAGTGGTCCCTCCACTTT CAISEEQWSLHF
- TRBJ1-5 TRBV27 - TGTGCCAGCAGTCCCAGGGCACTTAGCAATCAGCCCCAGCATTTT CASSPRALSNQPQHF
- TRBJ1-1 TRBV9 - TGTGCCAGCAGCGTAGGGGGCAGCTTGAGGATCATGAACACTGAAGCTTTCTTT CASSVGGSLRIMNTEAFF
- TRBJ2-5 TRBV7-2 - TGTGCCAGCAGTTCCGGGGCCGGGAGAGAGACCCAGTACTTC CASSSGAGRETQYF
- TRBJ2-1 TRBV15 - TGTGCCACCAGCAGAGATGTCGGGCCTGGGGGTGGCAATGAGCAGTTCTTC CATSRDVGPGGGNEQFF
- TRBJ1-2 TRBV7-2 TRBD1 TGTGCCAGCAGCTTAGCGCGGACAGGGGGCGTCTATGGCTACACCTTC CASSLARTGGVYGYTF
- TRBJ1-1 TRBV5-8 - TGTGCCAGCAGCTTGGGTAAAGGCGTGGGACTGAACACTGAAGCTTTCTTT CASSLGKGVGLNTEAFF
medium-sized TRBJ2-6 TRBV7-2 - TGTGCCAGCAGCTTATCCGGGGGCTCTGGGGCCAACGTCCTGACTTTC CASSLSGGSGANVLTF
- TRBJ1-5 TRBV10-3 TRBD1 TGTGCCATCAGTGAAGACAGGGTAAATCAGCCCCAGCATTTT CAISEDRVNQPQHF
once TRBJ2-1 TRBV12-5 - TGTGCTAGTGGTTTGACAGGGCTGAATGAGCAGTTCTTC CASGLTGLNEQFF
- TRBJ2-2 TRBV2 - TGTGCCAGCTTTCGGACACTGAACACCGGGGAGCTGTTTTTT CASFRTLNTGELFF
- TRBJ1-4 TRBV9 - TGTGCCAGCAGCCCCCGGGCCTTAGGTGAAAAACTGTTTTTT CASSPRALGEKLFF
- TRBJ2-7 TRBV6-4 TRBD2 TGTGCCAGCAGTGTCTCAATTAGCGGGAAGCCCTCTCCGGAGCAGTACTTC CASSVSISGKPSPEQYF
- TRBJ2-3 TRBV7-3 - TGTGCCAGCAGCTTAATGGGTGGCAGGGGCTCCGCCGATACGCAGTATTTT CASSLMGGRGSADTQYF
- TRBJ2-2 TRBV27 - TGTGCCAGCAGTTTAAGGGCGGGGCCGAACACCGGGGAGCTGTTTTTT CASSLRAGPNTGELFF
- TRBJ1-3 TRBV5-1 TRBD1 TGCGCCAGCAGCCCCCAATGGGACAGAAGTGGAAACACCATATATTTT CASSPQWDRSGNTIYF
- TRBJ2-7 TRBV5-4 - TGTGCCAGCAGCCAAACAGGGATGGCGTACGAGCAGTACTTC CASSQTGMAYEQYF
- TRBJ1-2 TRBV6-5 - TGTGCCAGCAGTTACTCGGACAGCTCTGCCTATGGCTACACCTTC CASSYSDSSAYGYTF
- TRBJ2-6 TRBV28 TRBD1 TGTGCCACCCTGGACAGGGAGTCTGGGGCCAACGTCCTGACTTTC CATLDRESGANVLTF
- TRBJ1-5 TRBV19 - TGTGCCAGTAAAGTGAGTATTGGAGAGCCCCAGCATTTT CASKVSIGEPQHF
once TRBJ1-5 TRBV28 - TGTGCCAGCAGGCAGCAGGGGACAAGCAATCAGCCCCAGCATTTT CASRQQGTSNQPQHF
- TRBJ1-1 TRBV13 - TGTGCCAGCACCCCGGGGGGTGAAGCTTTCTTT CASTPGGEAFF
- TRBJ2-5 TRBV27 TRBD1 TGTGCCAGCAGTCAACAGGGGGCGGGAGAGACCCAGTACTTC CASSQQGAGETQYF
- TRBJ2-1 TRBV5-1 - TGCGCCAGCAGCTTGGAGGGGCGGTACAATGAGCAGTTCTTC CASSLEGRYNEQFF
- TRBJ2-7 TRBV28 - TGTGCCAGCAGTTTATCCATCGGTCCCCCAGTAAGCTACGAGCAGTACTTC CASSLSIGPPVSYEQYF
- TRBJ2-2 TRBV25-1 - TGTGCCAGCAGTGAAGGTTCTACCCACACCGGGGAGCTGTTTTTT CASSEGSTHTGELFF
- TRBJ2-7 TRBV7-3 TRBD2 TGTGCCAGCAGCTCAGGAGGGACTAGCAAAACCTACGAGCAGTACTTC CASSSGGTSKTYEQYF
- TRBJ1-3 TRBV5-4 TRBD1 TGTGCCAGCAGCCTAACAGGGGGCGCATCCGGAAACACCATATATTTT CASSLTGGASGNTIYF
- TRBJ2-5 TRBV21-1 - TGTGCCAGCAGCAAAGTGAGGGGGCCGCAAGAGACCCAGTACTTC CASSKVRGPQETQYF
- TRBJ2-4 TRBV28 TRBD2 TGTGCCAGCAGTTCAGCGGGGAGTCGGGACATTCAGTACTTC CASSSAGSRDIQYF
few TRBJ1-2 TRBV6-1 - TGTGCCAGCAGTGACCCGGGGGGGAACTATGGCTACACCTTC CASSDPGGNYGYTF
- TRBJ1-1 TRBV28 - TGTGCCAGCAGTTTATCCCACTCGGGCCCCGTCACTGAAGCTTTCTTT CASSLSHSGPVTEAFF
- TRBJ2-3 TRBV7-9 - TGTGCCAGCAGCTTAGCCCCCCCTGGGAGCACAGATACGCAGTATTTT CASSLAPPGSTDTQYF
- TRBJ2-7 TRBV5-8 - TGTGCCAGCAGCAGCGGGCTAAAGACCTACGAGCAGTACTTC CASSSGLKTYEQYF
once TRBJ2-3 TRBV9 - TGTGCCAGCAGCGTAGATCCACGCTATACAAGCACAGATACGCAGTATTTT CASSVDPRYTSTDTQYF
- TRBJ1-5 TRBV6-6 TRBD1 TGTGCCAGCAGGACAGGGGGTGTCAATCAGCCCCAGCATTTT CASRTGGVNQPQHF
few TRBJ2-7 TRBV6-6 - TGTGCCAGCAGTGGAGCGGCTACCTACGAGCAGTACTTC CASSGAATYEQYF
- TRBJ1-1 TRBV6-1 - TGTGCCAGCAGCTATGGGCTGGGGGGAGGAACTGAAGCTTTCTTT CASSYGLGGGTEAFF
- TRBJ2-1 TRBV7-9 TRBD2 TGTGCCAGCAGCGCCCCGGGGGGTGGTTTCTACAATGAGCAGTTCTTC CASSAPGGGFYNEQFF
- TRBJ1-3 TRBV5-1 - TGCGCCAGCAGCTTGTCAGTCTCTGGAAACACCATATATTTT CASSLSVSGNTIYF
- TRBJ2-5 TRBV18 - TGTGCCAGCTCAGCCGAGGGCGCATCGGAGACCCAGTACTTC CASSAEGASETQYF
few TRBJ1-1 TRBV11-2 - TGTGCCAGCAGTCAACAGGCGAACACTGAAGCTTTCTTT CASSQQANTEAFF
- TRBJ1-1 TRBV6-4 - TGTGCCAGCAGTGACTCGAGGAGTGCTGAAGCTTTCTTT CASSDSRSAEAFF
once TRBJ2-2 TRBV11-2 - TGTGCCAGCAGCTTACGTATGGGATCGAACACCGGGGAGCTGTTTTTT CASSLRMGSNTGELFF
- TRBJ2-4 TRBV19 - TGTGCCAGTAGTATAAGCCCGGCCCTAGCCAAAAACATTCAGTACTTC CASSISPALAKNIQYF
once TRBJ2-1 TRBV11-2 - TGTGCCAGCAGCTTAGATCCCACCGGCCATGAGCAGTTCTTC CASSLDPTGHEQFF
- TRBJ1-5 TRBV7-9 TRBD1 TGTGCCAGCAGCTTCTCCGACAGGGGAAGGAATCAGCCCCAGCATTTT CASSFSDRGRNQPQHF
- TRBJ2-3 TRBV6-5 - TGTGCCAGCAGTTACTCTGAGACTGTACAGTATTTT CASSYSETVQYF
- TRBJ2-7 TRBV15 TRBD1 TGTGCCACCAGCAGAGCCGGGACAGGGGGCTCAAGCTCCTACGAGCAGTACTTC CATSRAGTGGSSSYEQYF
- TRBJ2-3 TRBV7-9 - TGTGCCGCGGGCCCAGATACGCAGTATTTT CAAGPDTQYF
- TRBJ2-5 TRBV6-1 TRBD2 TGTGCCAGCAAGAGGGTCAGCGGGGGGAAAGAGACCCAGTACTTC CASKRVSGGKETQYF
- TRBJ1-1 TRBV11-2 - TGTGCCAGCAGCCTAAGGGGGGGCGCGAGGACTGAAGCTTTCTTT CASSLRGGARTEAFF
- TRBJ1-1 TRBV27 TRBD1 TGTGCCAGCAGTTTTAGGGGGCTGGGGCACACTGAAGCTTTCTTT CASSFRGLGHTEAFF
- TRBJ2-1 TRBV4-1 TRBD2 TGCGCCAGCAGCCAAGTACTAGCGGGGGGTAACAATGAGCAGTTCTTC CASSQVLAGGNNEQFF
- TRBJ2-5 TRBV2 - TGTGCCAGCAGGGGTAACCAAGAGACCCAGTACTTC CASRGNQETQYF
- TRBJ1-2 TRBV5-1 - TGCGCCAGCAGCTTGGGGACAGAGAACTATGGCTACACCTTC CASSLGTENYGYTF
- TRBJ2-4 TRBV19 - TGTGCCAGTAGACCAGGGGAGGCGTCGGCCAAAAACATTCAGTACTTC CASRPGEASAKNIQYF
once TRBJ2-2 TRBV28 - TGTGCCAGCAGTCCTTCCCCCACATACACCGGGGAGCTGTTTTTT CASSPSPTYTGELFF
- TRBJ2-5 TRBV18 - TGTGCCAGCTCACCACCGATGTCTTCAGAGACCCAGTACTTC CASSPPMSSETQYF
- TRBJ1-5 TRBV5-1 - TGCGCCAGCAGTACTGAGGGGGGCAATCAGCCCCAGCATTTT CASSTEGGNQPQHF